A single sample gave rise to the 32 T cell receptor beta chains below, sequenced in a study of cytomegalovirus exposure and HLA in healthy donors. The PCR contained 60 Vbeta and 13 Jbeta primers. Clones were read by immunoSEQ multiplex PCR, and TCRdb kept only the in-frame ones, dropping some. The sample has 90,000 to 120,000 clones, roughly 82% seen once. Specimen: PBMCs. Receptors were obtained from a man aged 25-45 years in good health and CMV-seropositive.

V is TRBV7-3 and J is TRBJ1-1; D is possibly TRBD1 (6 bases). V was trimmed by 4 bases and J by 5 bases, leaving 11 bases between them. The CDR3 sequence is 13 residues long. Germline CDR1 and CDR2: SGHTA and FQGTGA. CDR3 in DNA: TGTGCCAGCAGCTCTACAGGGCGTACTGAAGCTTTCTTT. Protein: CASSSTGRTEAFF. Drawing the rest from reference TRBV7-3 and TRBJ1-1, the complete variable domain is GAGVSQTPSNKVTEKGKYVELRCDPISGHTALYWYRQSLGQGPEFLIYFQGTGAADDSGLPNDRFFAVRPEGSVSTLKIQRTERGDSAVYLCASSSTGRTEAFFGQGTRLTVV.

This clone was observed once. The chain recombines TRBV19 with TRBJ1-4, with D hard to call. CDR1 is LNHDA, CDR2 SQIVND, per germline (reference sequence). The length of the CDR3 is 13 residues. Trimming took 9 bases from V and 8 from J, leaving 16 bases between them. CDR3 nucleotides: TGTGCCAGCTTCCGGGCTCCGGGGGAAAAACTGTTTTTT. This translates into CASFRAPGEKLFF. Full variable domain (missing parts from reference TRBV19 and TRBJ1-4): DGGITQSPKYLFRKEGQNVTLSCEQNLNHDAMYWYRQDPGQGLRLIYYSQIVNDFQKGDIAEGYSVSREKKESFPLTVTSAQKNPTAFYLCASFRAPGEKLFFGSGTQLSVL.

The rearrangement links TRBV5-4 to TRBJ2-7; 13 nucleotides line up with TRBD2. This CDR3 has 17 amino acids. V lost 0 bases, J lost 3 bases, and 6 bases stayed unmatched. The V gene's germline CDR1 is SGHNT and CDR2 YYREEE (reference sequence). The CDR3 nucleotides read TGTGCCAGCAGCTTGGAGGTACTAGCGGGGGGGAACTACGAGCAGTACTTC. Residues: CASSLEVLAGGNYEQYF.

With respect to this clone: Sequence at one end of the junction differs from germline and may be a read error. The CDR3 sequence is CASSLGTQWGSGANGLTF. CDR3 nucleotide sequence: TGTGCCAGCAGCTTAGGTACTCAATGGGGTTCTGGGGCCAACGGCCTGACTTTC. This chain joins TRBV13 and TRBJ2-6; weak D call: TRBD1 (5 bases). This CDR3 is built from 18 residues. Germline CDR1 and CDR2: PRHDT and FYEKMQ (reference sequence).

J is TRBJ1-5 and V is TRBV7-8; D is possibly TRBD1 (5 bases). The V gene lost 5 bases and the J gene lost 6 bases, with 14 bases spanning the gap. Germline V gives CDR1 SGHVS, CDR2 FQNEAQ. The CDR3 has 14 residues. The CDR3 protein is CASSLPGQGQPQHF. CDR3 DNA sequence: TGTGCCAGCAGCCTCCCCGGCCAGGGTCAGCCCCAGCATTTT.

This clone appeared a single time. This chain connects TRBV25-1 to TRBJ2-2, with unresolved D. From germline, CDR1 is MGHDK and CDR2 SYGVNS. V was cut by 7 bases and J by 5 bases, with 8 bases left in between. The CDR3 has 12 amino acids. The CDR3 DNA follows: TGTGCCAGCAATATCAGGACCGGGGAGCTGTTTTTT. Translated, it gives CASNIRTGELFF.

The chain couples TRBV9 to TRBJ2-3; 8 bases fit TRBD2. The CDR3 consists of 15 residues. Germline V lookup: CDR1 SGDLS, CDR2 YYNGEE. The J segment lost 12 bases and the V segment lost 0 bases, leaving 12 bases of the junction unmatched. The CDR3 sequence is CASSVEPRTSRDQYF. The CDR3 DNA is TGTGCCAGCAGCGTAGAACCCCGGACTAGCCGGGACCAGTATTTT.

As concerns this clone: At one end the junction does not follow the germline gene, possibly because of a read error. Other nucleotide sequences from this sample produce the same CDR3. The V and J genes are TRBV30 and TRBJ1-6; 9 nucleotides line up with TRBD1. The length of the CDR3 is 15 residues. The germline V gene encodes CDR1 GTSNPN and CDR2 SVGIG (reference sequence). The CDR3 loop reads CAWSIQGAGNSPLHF. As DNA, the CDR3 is TGTGCCTGGAGTATACAGGGGGCGGGCAATTCGCCCCTCCACTTT. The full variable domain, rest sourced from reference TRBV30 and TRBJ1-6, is SQTIHQWPATLVQPVGSPLSLECTVEGTSNPNLYWYRQAAGRGLQLLFYSVGIGQISSEVPQNLSASRPQDRQFILSSKKLLLSDSGFYLCAWSIQGAGNSPLHFGNGTRLTVT.

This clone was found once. The CDR3 DNA reads TGTGCCAGCAGGGATGGACAGGCACCCTACGAGCAGTACTTC. This gives the protein CASRDGQAPYEQYF. The chain joins TRBV7-9 to TRBJ2-7; 7 positions agree with TRBD1. CDR3 size: 14 residues. Germline CDR1 SEHNR, CDR2 FQNEAQ (reference sequence). With 6 bases clipped from V and 2 bases from J, the junction kept 7 bases outside the gene matches.

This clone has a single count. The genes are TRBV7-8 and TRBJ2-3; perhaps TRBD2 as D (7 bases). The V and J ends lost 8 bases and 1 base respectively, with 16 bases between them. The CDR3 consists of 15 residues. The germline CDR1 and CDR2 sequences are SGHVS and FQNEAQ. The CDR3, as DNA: TGTGCCAGCGTTGGGGGGGCTGGAGGCACAGATACGCAGTATTTT. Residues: CASVGGAGGTDTQYF. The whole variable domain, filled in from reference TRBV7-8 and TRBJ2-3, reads GAGVSQSPRYKVAKRGQDVALRCDPISGHVSLFWYQQALGQGPEFLTYFQNEAQLDKSGLPSDRFFAERPEGSVSTLKIQRTQQEDSAVYLCASVGGAGGTDTQYFGPGTRLTVL.

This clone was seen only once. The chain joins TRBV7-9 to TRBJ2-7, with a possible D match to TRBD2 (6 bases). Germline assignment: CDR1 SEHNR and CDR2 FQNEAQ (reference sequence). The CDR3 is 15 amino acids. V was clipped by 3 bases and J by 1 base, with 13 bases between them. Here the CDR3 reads CASSLGVADSYEQYF. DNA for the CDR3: TGTGCCAGCAGCTTGGGGGTAGCGGATTCCTACGAGCAGTACTTC.

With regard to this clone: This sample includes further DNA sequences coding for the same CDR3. This chain's CDR3 is CASSFTGGNTEAFF. The CDR3 region has the DNA TGCGCCAGCAGCTTCACAGGGGGGAACACTGAAGCTTTCTTT. This sequence joins TRBV5-1 and TRBJ1-1; 8 bases match TRBD1. V lost 2 bases, J lost 1 base, and 1 base stayed unmatched. The CDR3 contains 14 residues. Per the germline V gene, CDR1 is SGHRS and CDR2 is YFSETQ.

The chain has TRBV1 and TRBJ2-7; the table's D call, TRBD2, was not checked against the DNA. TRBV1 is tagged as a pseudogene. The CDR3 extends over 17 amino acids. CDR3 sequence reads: CTSSQLPLAGGRNEQYF. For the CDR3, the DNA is TGCACCAGCAGCCAACTTCCATTAGCGGGGGGGCGGAACGAGCAGTACTTC.

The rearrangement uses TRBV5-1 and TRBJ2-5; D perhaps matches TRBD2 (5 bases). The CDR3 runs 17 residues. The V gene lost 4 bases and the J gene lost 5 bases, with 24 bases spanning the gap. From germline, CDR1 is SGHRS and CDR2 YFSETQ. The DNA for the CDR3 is TGCGCCAGCAGCCCTGGACTGGCTCTAGGACGTTCTGAGACCCAGTACTTC. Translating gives CASSPGLALGRSETQYF.

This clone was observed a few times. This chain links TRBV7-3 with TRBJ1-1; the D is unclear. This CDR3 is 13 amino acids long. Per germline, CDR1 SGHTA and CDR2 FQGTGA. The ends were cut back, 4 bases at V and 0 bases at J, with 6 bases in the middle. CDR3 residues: CASSSQMNTEAFF. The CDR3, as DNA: TGTGCCAGCAGCTCACAGATGAACACTGAAGCTTTCTTT.

Here the CDR3 reads CASSLAGGSQETQYF. The CDR3 DNA reads as TGTGCCAGCAGCTTAGCGGGGGGGAGCCAAGAGACCCAGTACTTC. V is TRBV7-9 and J is TRBJ2-5; 7 bases are shared with TRBD2. This CDR3 spans 15 amino acids. Germline V gives CDR1 SEHNR, CDR2 FQNEAQ (reference sequence). V was pared by 0 bases and J by 1 base, with 2 bases of the junction left unmatched.

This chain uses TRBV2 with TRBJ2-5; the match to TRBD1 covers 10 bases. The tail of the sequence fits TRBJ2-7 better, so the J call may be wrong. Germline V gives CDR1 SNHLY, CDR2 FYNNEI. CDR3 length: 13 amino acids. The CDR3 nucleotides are TGTGCCAGCAGGAGGGACAGGGGAGACGAGCAGTACTTC. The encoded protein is CASRRDRGDEQYF.

CDR3 sequence (DNA): TGTGCCAGCAGTTACTCACCGGGACAGGGCCACGAGCAGTACTTC. Encoded protein: CASSYSPGQGHEQYF. The chain carries TRBV6-5 and TRBJ2-7, with 9 nucleotides matching TRBD1. The CDR3 runs 15 residues. The V gene end was trimmed by 0 bases and the J gene end by 5 bases; junction bases not matched to a gene: 5. Germline V gives CDR1 MNHEY, CDR2 SVGAGI.

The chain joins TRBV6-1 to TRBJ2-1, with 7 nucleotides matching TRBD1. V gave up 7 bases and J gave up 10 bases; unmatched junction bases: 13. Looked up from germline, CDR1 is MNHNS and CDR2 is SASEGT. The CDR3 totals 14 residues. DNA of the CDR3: TGTGCCAGCAATACGGGACAGCCCGGCGGCGAGCAGTTCTTC. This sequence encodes CASNTGQPGGEQFF.

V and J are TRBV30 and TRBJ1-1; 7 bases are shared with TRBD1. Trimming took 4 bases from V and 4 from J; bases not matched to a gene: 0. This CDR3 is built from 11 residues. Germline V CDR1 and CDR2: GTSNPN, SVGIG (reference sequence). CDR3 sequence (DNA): TGTGCCTGGAACAGGGGCACTGAAGCTTTCTTT. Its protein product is CAWNRGTEAFF.

As DNA, the CDR3 is TGCGCCAGCAGCTATTACGAGGGACAGGGGGTCTACGAGCAGTACTTC. As protein: CASSYYEGQGVYEQYF. The V call is TRBV4-1, the J call TRBJ2-7, with 11 bases aligning to TRBD1. Germline trimming cut 5 bases from V and 3 bases from J; bases unmatched to any gene: 9. CDR3 length: 16 amino acids. CDR1 and CDR2 from the germline V gene are MGHRA and YSYEKL.

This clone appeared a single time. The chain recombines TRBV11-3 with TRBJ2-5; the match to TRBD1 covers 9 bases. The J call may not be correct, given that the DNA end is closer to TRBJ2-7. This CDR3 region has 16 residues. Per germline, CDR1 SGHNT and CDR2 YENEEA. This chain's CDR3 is CASSSSGTGPLYEQYF. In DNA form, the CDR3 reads TGTGCCAGCAGCTCTTCCGGGACAGGGCCCCTCTACGAGCAGTACTTC.

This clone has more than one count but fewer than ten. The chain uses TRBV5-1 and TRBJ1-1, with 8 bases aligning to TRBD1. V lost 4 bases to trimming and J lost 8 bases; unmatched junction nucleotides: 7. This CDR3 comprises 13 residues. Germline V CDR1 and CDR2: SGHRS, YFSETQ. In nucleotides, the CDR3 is TGCGCCAGCAGCCCTGGACAGGGAACAGAAGCTTTCTTT. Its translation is CASSPGQGTEAFF. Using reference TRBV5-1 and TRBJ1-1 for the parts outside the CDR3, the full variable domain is KAGVTQTPRYLIKTRGQQVTLSCSPISGHRSVSWYQQTPGQGLQFLFEYFSETQRNKGNFPGRFSGRQFSNSRSEMNVSTLELGDSALYLCASSPGQGTEAFFGQGTRLTVV.

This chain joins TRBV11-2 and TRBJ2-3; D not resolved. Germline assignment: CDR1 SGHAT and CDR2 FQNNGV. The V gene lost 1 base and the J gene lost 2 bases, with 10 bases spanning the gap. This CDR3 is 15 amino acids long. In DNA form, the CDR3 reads TGTGCCAGCAGCTTAGTGGCCAGGCCCACAGATACGCAGTATTTT. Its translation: CASSLVARPTDTQYF.

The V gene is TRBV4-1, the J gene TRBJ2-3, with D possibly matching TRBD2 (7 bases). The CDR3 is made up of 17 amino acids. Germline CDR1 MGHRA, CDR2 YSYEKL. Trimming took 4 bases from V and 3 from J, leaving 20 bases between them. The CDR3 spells CASSPFIPGGRTDTQYF. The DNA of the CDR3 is TGCGCCAGCAGCCCCTTCATCCCCGGGGGGCGGACAGATACGCAGTATTTT.

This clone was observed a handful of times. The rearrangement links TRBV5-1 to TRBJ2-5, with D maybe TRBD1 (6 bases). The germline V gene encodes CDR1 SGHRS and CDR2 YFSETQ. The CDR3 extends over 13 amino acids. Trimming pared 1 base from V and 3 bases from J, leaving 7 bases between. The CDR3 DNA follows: TGCGCCAGCAGCTTGCAGGGGAAAGAGACCCAGTACTTC. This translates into CASSLQGKETQYF.

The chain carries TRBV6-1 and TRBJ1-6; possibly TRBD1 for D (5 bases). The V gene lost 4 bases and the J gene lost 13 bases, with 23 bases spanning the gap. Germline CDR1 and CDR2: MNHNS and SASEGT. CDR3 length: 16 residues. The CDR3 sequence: CASSVDFWGVSMPLHF. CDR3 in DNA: TGTGCCAGCAGTGTTGACTTTTGGGGGGTTTCAATGCCCCTCCACTTT.

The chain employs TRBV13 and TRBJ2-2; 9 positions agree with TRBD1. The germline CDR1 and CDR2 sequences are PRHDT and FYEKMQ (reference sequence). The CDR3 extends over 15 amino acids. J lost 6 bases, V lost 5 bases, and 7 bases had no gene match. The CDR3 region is CASSPTGGGAGELFF. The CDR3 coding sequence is TGTGCCAGCAGCCCTACAGGGGGCGGGGCCGGGGAGCTGTTTTTT.

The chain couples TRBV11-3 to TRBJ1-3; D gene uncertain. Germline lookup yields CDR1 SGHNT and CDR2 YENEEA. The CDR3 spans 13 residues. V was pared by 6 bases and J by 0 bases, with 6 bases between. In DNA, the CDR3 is TGTGCCAGCAGTTCGAGCTCTGGAAACACCATATATTTT. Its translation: CASSSSSGNTIYF.

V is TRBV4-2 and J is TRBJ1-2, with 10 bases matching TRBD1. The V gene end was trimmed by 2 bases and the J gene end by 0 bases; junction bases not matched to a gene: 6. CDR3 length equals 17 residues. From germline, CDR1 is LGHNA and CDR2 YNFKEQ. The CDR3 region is CASSQPGQGSANYGYTF. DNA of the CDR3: TGTGCCAGCAGCCAACCGGGACAGGGGTCAGCTAACTATGGCTACACCTTC.

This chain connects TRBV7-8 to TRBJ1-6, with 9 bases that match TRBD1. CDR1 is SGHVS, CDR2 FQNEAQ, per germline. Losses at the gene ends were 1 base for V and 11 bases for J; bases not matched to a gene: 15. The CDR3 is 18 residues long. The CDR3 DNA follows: TGTGCCAGCAGCTTAGTAGGGGGAGCGGGGACAGGGTCGACACCCCTCCACTTT. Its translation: CASSLVGGAGTGSTPLHF.

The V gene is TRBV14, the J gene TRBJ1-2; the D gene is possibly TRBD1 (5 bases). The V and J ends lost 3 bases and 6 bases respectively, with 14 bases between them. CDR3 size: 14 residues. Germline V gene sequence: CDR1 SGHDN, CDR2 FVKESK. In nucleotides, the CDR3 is TGTGCCAGCAGCCACTTTGGGGCCACCAATGGCTACACCTTC. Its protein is CASSHFGATNGYTF.